Listed here are 29 T cell receptor beta chains from one sample, sequenced in a study of CD8 T cells in ankylosing spondylitis. Whole-study results and caveats: Characteristic, it appeared, of ankylosing spondylitis blood was a TCR beta motif of roughly eight highly homologous variants.

Antigens of these TCRs are unknown. TCRdb re-called the 5' RACE reads through MiXCR, storing one row per CDR3 protein. The table includes more than 500,000 distinct CDR3 sequences, about 5% detected once. Source material: blood, either unsorted or a sorted T cell fraction (not recorded which). The source of these receptors is a male donor with ankylosing spondylitis.

This clonotype was counted many times. V and J are TRBV12-3 or TRBV12-4 and TRBJ2-7; 9 positions agree with TRBD1. The V gene end was trimmed by 6 bases and the J gene end by 6 bases; junction bases not matched to a gene: 12. The CDR3 is made up of 15 amino acids. The CDR3 coding sequence is TGTGCCAGCAGCGACCGAGGGACAGGGAATCCCGAGCAGTACTTC. It encodes CASSDRGTGNPEQYF.

This chain joins TRBV7-3 and TRBJ2-1, with 10 bases that match TRBD2. Per the germline V gene, CDR1 is SGHTA and CDR2 is FQGTGA. The CDR3 contains 15 residues. V lost 6 bases, J lost 2 bases, and 4 bases stayed unmatched. The CDR3 loop is CASSYSGGAYNEQFF. CDR3 DNA sequence: TGTGCCAGCAGTTACAGCGGGGGGGCCTACAATGAGCAGTTCTTC. Complete variable domain (other parts from reference TRBV7-3 and TRBJ2-1): GAGVSQTPSNKVTEKGKYVELRCDPISGHTALYWYRQSLGQGPEFLIYFQGTGAADDSGLPNDRFFAVRPEGSVSTLKIQRTERGDSAVYLCASSYSGGAYNEQFFGPGTRLTVL.

Many counts were recorded for this clonotype. The chain employs TRBV20-1 and TRBJ2-1; D tentatively fits TRBD1 or TRBD2 (5 bases each). Between the trimmed V and J ends, which lost 5 bases and 6 bases, there was a span of 20 bases. The CDR3 sequence is 15 residues long. Germline V gene lookup returns CDR1 DFQATT and CDR2 SNEGSKA (reference sequence). This CDR3 is CSAVGAPTGLNEQFF. CDR3 in DNA: TGCAGTGCTGTCGGGGCTCCAACGGGGCTCAATGAGCAGTTCTTC.

Many counts were recorded for this clonotype. The chain is built from TRBV27 and TRBJ2-3; 7 bases are shared with TRBD2. CDR1 and CDR2 (germline): MNHEY, SMNVEV (reference sequence). Trimming at V came to 6 bases and at J to 4 bases, leaving 4 bases not matched to a gene. The CDR3 covers 13 residues. As DNA, the CDR3 is TGTGCCAGCAGAGGGAGGGTCCCAGATACGCAGTATTTT. Translated: CASRGRVPDTQYF.

This clonotype occurred many times. V is TRBV7-2 and J is TRBJ1-1, with 7 positions matching TRBD1. There are 13 residues in the CDR3. V trimming: 1 base; J trimming: 10 bases; junction bases outside the gene matches: 6. Germline V gene sequence: CDR1 SGHTA, CDR2 FQGNSA. The CDR3 loop is CASSLERQGRAFF. The CDR3 nucleotides read TGTGCCAGCAGCTTAGAGAGACAGGGTAGAGCTTTCTTT.

The sample holds many counts of this clonotype. This chain joins TRBV20-1 and TRBJ2-7; D is perhaps TRBD1 or TRBD2 (5 bases each). The CDR3 covers 14 residues. Deletions cut 2 bases from V and 6 bases from J, with 17 bases between. Germline V gene sequence: CDR1 DFQATT, CDR2 SNEGSKA (reference sequence). CDR3 region: CSARIPGSVREQYF. DNA for the CDR3: TGCAGTGCTAGAATCCCAGGGAGTGTTCGCGAGCAGTACTTC.

At least ten counts were recorded for this clonotype. The chain has TRBV29-1 and TRBJ2-3; 12 nucleotides match TRBD1. The V gene end was trimmed by 1 base and the J gene end by 9 bases; junction bases not matched to a gene: 5. The germline V gene has CDR1 SQVTM and CDR2 ANQGSEA. This CDR3 has 14 residues. CDR3 residues: CSVEGGQGASTQYF. CDR3 in DNA: TGCAGCGTTGAAGGGGGACAGGGGGCTTCAACGCAGTATTTT.

This clonotype was recorded many times. CDR3 residues: CASSWDATEAFF. CDR3 DNA: TGCGCCAGCAGCTGGGACGCGACAGAAGCTTTCTTT. The J gene is TRBJ1-1, the V gene TRBV5-1, with a weak D call TRBD1 (5 bases). The CDR3 has 12 residues. Deletions cut 3 bases from V and 8 bases from J, with 11 bases between. Germline V gene sequence: CDR1 SGHRS, CDR2 YFSETQ. Together with reference TRBV5-1 and TRBJ1-1, the CDR3 gives the full variable domain: KAGVTQTPRYLIKTRGQQVTLSCSPISGHRSVSWYQQTPGQGLQFLFEYFSETQRNKGNFPGRFSGRQFSNSRSEMNVSTLELGDSALYLCASSWDATEAFFGQGTRLTVV.

Many counts were recorded for this clonotype. The genes are TRBV6-5 and TRBJ2-5; 7 positions match TRBD1. This CDR3 has 12 amino acids. The ends lost 6 bases at V and 5 bases at J; junction bases unmatched: 3. The germline V gene encodes CDR1 MNHEY and CDR2 SVGAGI. The CDR3 DNA is TGTGCCAGCAGCCGACAGGGCGAGACCCAGTACTTC. Amino acids: CASSRQGETQYF.

This clonotype was seen at least ten times. The rearrangement joins TRBV12-3 or TRBV12-4 to TRBJ1-2, with 7 bases fitting TRBD1. This CDR3 spans 17 amino acids. V shed 5 bases, J shed 1 base, and the junction held 13 bases outside the gene matches. The CDR3 DNA sequence: TGTGCCAGCAGTCACCAGACCGGGACAGACAATAACTATGGCTACACCTTC. Encoded protein: CASSHQTGTDNNYGYTF.

This clonotype was detected many times. This rearrangement joins TRBV29-1 to TRBJ2-7, with 9 bases that match TRBD2. Germline CDR1 SQVTM, CDR2 ANQGSEA. Trimming at V came to 4 bases and at J to 2 bases, leaving 9 bases not matched to a gene. The length of the CDR3 is 15 residues. The CDR3 bases are TGCAGCGTTGTCCACTGGGGGACTAGCCCCTACGAGCAGTACTTC. It specifies CSVVHWGTSPYEQYF.

This clonotype was counted ten times or more. The chain links TRBV5-1 to TRBJ2-7, with 10 bases that match TRBD2. Germline V gene lookup returns CDR1 SGHRS and CDR2 YFSETQ. This CDR3 comprises 15 residues. V lost 0 bases to trimming and J lost 6 bases; unmatched junction nucleotides: 6. The CDR3 loop is CASSLELAGGSEQYF. Here the CDR3 DNA reads TGCGCCAGCAGCTTGGAGTTAGCGGGAGGTAGCGAGCAGTACTTC.

There are a few counts of this clonotype. This chain uses TRBV4-1 with TRBJ1-4, with a possible D match to TRBD1 (6 bases). Germline loops: CDR1 MGHRA, CDR2 YSYEKL. V lost 6 bases and J 3 bases, leaving 14 bases between the germline ends. The CDR3 spans 15 residues. CDR3 loop: CASSDLGGPNEKLFF. For the CDR3, the DNA is TGCGCCAGCAGTGACCTCGGGGGCCCTAATGAAAAACTGTTTTTT.

This clonotype was seen ten or more times. J is TRBJ2-1 and V is TRBV9; D possibly corresponds to TRBD2 (5 bases). CDR1 SGDLS and CDR2 YYNGEE come from the germline V gene. This CDR3 has 12 residues. V lost 4 bases and J lost 12, with 14 bases in between. This CDR3 is CASSPEAGAQFF. The CDR3 DNA follows: TGTGCCAGCAGCCCGGAGGCGGGTGCGCAGTTCTTC.

J is TRBJ2-5 and V is TRBV24-1; TRBD1 might be the D (7 bases). The CDR3 loop spans 16 amino acids. With 1 base removed from V and 4 bases from J, the gap between germline ends came to 15 bases. The V gene's germline CDR1 is KGHDR and CDR2 SFDVKD. The CDR3 is CATSDLGRGRRETQYF. In DNA, the CDR3 is TGTGCCACCAGTGATTTAGGCAGGGGGAGGCGAGAGACCCAGTACTTC.

This clonotype was picked up many times. The V and J genes are TRBV20-1 and TRBJ1-5; D is unclear. Germline values: CDR1 DFQATT, CDR2 SNEGSKA (reference sequence). Trimming took off 6 bases at V and 6 bases at J, with 12 bases between the two ends. CDR3 length: 12 amino acids. CDR3 sequence (DNA): TGCAGTGCCCAAGGCGGGAGTCAGCCCCAGCATTTT. This translates into CSAQGGSQPQHF.

This clonotype was seen only a few times. This chain uses TRBV30 with TRBJ2-7, with TRBD1 matching 8 bases. CDR1 is GTSNPN and CDR2 is SVGIG in the germline V gene (reference sequence). J was trimmed by 3 bases and V by 7 bases; bases with no gene match: 8. The CDR3 has 13 amino acids. The CDR3 sequence is CASGQGPYYEQYF. The CDR3 DNA is TGTGCCTCTGGACAGGGCCCCTACTACGAGCAGTACTTC. The full variable domain, with the rest looked up from reference TRBV30 and TRBJ2-7, is SQTIHQWPATLVQPVGSPLSLECTVEGTSNPNLYWYRQAAGRGLQLLFYSVGIGQISSEVPQNLSASRPQDRQFILSSKKLLLSDSGFYLCASGQGPYYEQYFGPGTRLTVT.

The chain employs TRBV13 and TRBJ2-3; 9 bases line up with TRBD1. This CDR3 is built from 15 residues. The germline V gene has CDR1 PRHDT and CDR2 FYEKMQ (reference sequence). V lost 5 bases, J lost 1 base, and 4 bases stayed unmatched. CDR3 nucleotides: TGTGCCAGCAGCCCTTACAGGGGGCGCACAGATACGCAGTATTTT. The encoded protein is CASSPYRGRTDTQYF.

This clonotype was counted at least ten times. The chain carries TRBV27 and TRBJ2-7, with D possibly matching TRBD1 (6 bases). The CDR3 has 15 amino acids. Between the trimmed V and J ends, which lost 6 bases and 4 bases, there was a span of 19 bases. Per germline, CDR1 MNHEY and CDR2 SMNVEV (reference sequence). The CDR3 DNA follows: TGTGCCAGCAGACCGACAGGCCCAAGGGGGTACGAGCAGTACTTC. Encoded protein: CASRPTGPRGYEQYF.

This clonotype was recorded a few times. This chain connects TRBV7-8 to TRBJ2-1, with D maybe TRBD2 (6 bases). V lost 5 bases, J lost 0 bases, and 14 bases lay in between. The CDR3 extends over 16 amino acids. Germline CDR1 reads SGHVS; CDR2 reads FQNEAQ. In DNA, the CDR3 is TGTGCCAGCAGCCCCCGGGACTCAAGCTCCTACAATGAGCAGTTCTTC. Protein product: CASSPRDSSSYNEQFF.

This clonotype was detected many times. This sequence joins TRBV7-8 and TRBJ2-7; D possibly uses TRBD1 or TRBD2 (5 bases each). This CDR3 contains 15 residues. Germline V gene sequence: CDR1 SGHVS, CDR2 FQNEAQ. V dropped 2 bases and J dropped 3 bases, with 14 bases sitting between them. CDR3 residues: CASSLRRDGVYEQYF. CDR3 nucleotide sequence: TGTGCCAGCAGCTTAAGAAGGGACGGGGTCTACGAGCAGTACTTC.

In its sample, this clonotype was seen many times. The chain links TRBV10-3 to TRBJ1-2; possibly TRBD1 for D (6 bases). Germline loops: CDR1 ENHRY, CDR2 SYGVKD. The CDR3 has 13 residues. Deletions cut 1 base from V and 6 bases from J, with 9 bases between. The DNA of the CDR3 is TGTGCCATCAGTGAGTGGCAGGGGCATGGCTACACCTTC. Protein sequence: CAISEWQGHGYTF.

This clonotype has a count of ten or more. This rearrangement joins TRBV29-1 to TRBJ2-7; TRBD2 aligns across 8 bases. Losses at the gene ends were 2 bases for V and 4 bases for J; bases not matched to a gene: 10. This CDR3 is 15 amino acids long. The germline V gene encodes CDR1 SQVTM and CDR2 ANQGSEA. CDR3 sequence: CSVEWGGRYSYEQYF. CDR3 in DNA: TGCAGCGTTGAATGGGGCGGGAGGTATAGTTACGAGCAGTACTTC.

This clonotype has a count of ten or more. The gene calls are TRBV5-1 and TRBJ1-5; tentative D call: TRBD1 (5 bases). V was trimmed by 1 base and J by 5 bases, leaving 13 bases between them. The CDR3 sequence is 15 residues long. CDR1 is SGHRS, CDR2 YFSETQ, per germline. CDR3 DNA: TGCGCCAGCAGCTTGCGCCCAGGGTCGGATCAGCCCCAGCATTTT. Its translation: CASSLRPGSDQPQHF.

This clonotype has at least ten counts. The chain links TRBV6-2 or TRBV6-3 to TRBJ1-1; no firm D call. Per the germline V gene, CDR1 is MNHEY and CDR2 is SVGEGT. The V end was cut by 5 bases, the J end by 3 bases, with 13 bases between. The length of the CDR3 is 14 residues. DNA for the CDR3: TGTGCCAGCAGTCTGGACGGTCAAGACACTGAAGCTTTCTTT. This encodes CASSLDGQDTEAFF.

In this sample, this clonotype turned up many times. The chain carries TRBV5-1 and TRBJ2-5; TRBD1 is a possible D gene (5 bases). V lost 0 bases and J 7 bases, leaving 16 bases between the germline ends. Per germline, CDR1 SGHRS and CDR2 YFSETQ. CDR3 length equals 15 residues. The CDR3: CASSLAVPLRGTQYF. The CDR3 coding sequence is TGCGCCAGCAGCTTGGCGGTCCCGCTTAGGGGGACCCAGTACTTC.

This clonotype has only a few counts. J is TRBJ1-2 and V is TRBV7-2; 8 positions agree with TRBD1. V trimming: 5 bases; J trimming: 5 bases; junction bases outside the gene matches: 10. Germline V gene lookup returns CDR1 SGHTA and CDR2 FQGNSA. This CDR3 has 15 amino acids. This chain's CDR3 is CASSPKTGVAYGYTF. CDR3 sequence (DNA): TGTGCCAGCAGCCCAAAGACAGGGGTGGCTTATGGCTACACCTTC.

This clonotype was seen at least ten times. J is TRBJ2-3 and V is TRBV20-1; 7 bases match TRBD1. There are 14 residues in the CDR3. V gave up 3 bases and J gave up 3 bases; unmatched junction bases: 6. Looked up from germline, CDR1 is DFQATT and CDR2 is SNEGSKA (reference sequence). The CDR3 nucleotides are TGCAGTGCTAGGTTCCAGGGGGTAACAGATACGCAGTATTTT. It is translated as CSARFQGVTDTQYF.

The chain couples TRBV7-9 to TRBJ2-7, with 9 positions matching TRBD1. Germline assignment: CDR1 SEHNR and CDR2 FQNEAQ (reference sequence). This CDR3 is built from 14 residues. The J segment lost 6 bases and the V segment lost 4 bases, leaving 7 bases of the junction unmatched. Here the CDR3 DNA reads TGTGCCAGCAGCTCAGGGACAGGGAAGCGCGAGCAGTACTTC. It codes for CASSSGTGKREQYF.